These 19 T cell receptor beta chains were all obtained from the same sample, sequenced in a study of T-cell reconstitution after alpha-beta-depleted transplantation in children. Using unique molecular identifiers, the investigators prepared the TCRbeta library. From the PCR reads, TCRdb called clonotypes with MiXCR, one entry per CDR3 protein. The table includes around 600,000 distinct CDR3 sequences, approximately 10% detected once. The material sequenced was PBMCs from the stem cell graft donor, taken from the stem cell graft. The receptors originated from a human donor who donated a stem cell graft to a child with acute myeloid leukemia.

V is TRBV7-8 and J is TRBJ2-7; D ambiguous. This CDR3 region has 15 residues. Trimming took 1 base from V and 1 from J, leaving 11 bases between them. The germline CDR1 and CDR2 sequences are SGHVS and FQNEAQ. The CDR3 DNA reads TGTGCCAGCAGCTTAGGAGGTGGTGGGTCCTACGAGCAGTACTTC. Protein sequence: CASSLGGGGSYEQYF.

This clonotype turned up a few times. The rearrangement joins TRBV20-1 to TRBJ1-5; the match to TRBD1 covers 8 bases. With 4 bases clipped from V and 0 bases from J, the junction kept 17 bases outside the gene matches. Per germline, CDR1 DFQATT and CDR2 SNEGSKA (reference sequence). This CDR3 is 19 amino acids long. The CDR3 DNA follows: TGCAGTGCTAAAAGAGGACAGGGCGGGAATATATATAGCAATCAGCCCCAGCATTTT. Translated: CSAKRGQGGNIYSNQPQHF.

This clonotype was counted ten times or more. The chain joins TRBV7-9 to TRBJ2-2, with D hard to call. The CDR3 runs 13 residues. Per germline, CDR1 SEHNR and CDR2 FQNEAQ (reference sequence). V shed 5 bases and J shed 3 bases, with 7 bases lying between them. CDR3 amino acids: CASSRYDTGELFF. The CDR3 DNA reads as TGTGCCAGCAGCAGATACGACACCGGGGAGCTGTTTTTT.

The sample holds a few counts of this clonotype. The chain combines TRBV12-3 or TRBV12-4 with TRBJ2-1; TRBD2 might be the D (6 bases). The V gene lost 5 bases and the J gene lost 0 bases, with 14 bases spanning the gap. This CDR3 region has 16 residues. CDR3 protein: CASSRSSADSYNEQFF. The CDR3 coding sequence is TGTGCCAGCAGTCGCTCTAGCGCCGACTCCTACAATGAGCAGTTCTTC.

The chain is built from TRBV10-3 and TRBJ2-2; maybe TRBD1 (6 bases). CDR1 and CDR2 from the germline V gene are ENHRY and SYGVKD. The CDR3 is 15 residues long. V lost 2 bases and J lost 0, with 7 bases in between. CDR3 coding DNA: TGTGCCATCAGTGAGAGGACAGCGAACACCGGGGAGCTGTTTTTT. This sequence encodes CAISERTANTGELFF.

In this sample, this clonotype turned up a few times. The rearrangement links TRBV7-9 to TRBJ2-1, with D perhaps TRBD1 (6 bases). V was trimmed by 2 bases and J by 8 bases, leaving 13 bases between them. CDR3 length: 14 residues. In germline, CDR1 is SEHNR, CDR2 FQNEAQ (reference sequence). The CDR3 bases are TGTGCCAGCAGCTTACCGGGACAATTCCATGAGCAGTTCTTC. It is translated as CASSLPGQFHEQFF.

The rearrangement uses TRBV20-1 and TRBJ2-5; D might be TRBD2 (5 bases). This CDR3 region has 14 residues. Per the germline V gene, CDR1 is DFQATT and CDR2 is SNEGSKA (reference sequence). The V end lost 3 bases, the J end lost 0 bases, and 11 bases lay between the germline ends. The DNA for the CDR3 is TGCAGTGCTAGGGCTAGACTATACCAAGAGACCCAGTACTTC. Translated: CSARARLYQETQYF.

The gene calls are TRBV7-9 and TRBJ1-1, with D possibly TRBD1 on 6 matching bases. The germline CDR1 and CDR2 sequences are SEHNR and FQNEAQ (reference sequence). The V end was cut by 0 bases, the J end by 7 bases, with 12 bases between. The CDR3 totals 14 residues. The CDR3 nucleotides are TGTGCCAGCAGCTTAGCGCGGGACACATATGAAGCTTTCTTT. Amino acid sequence: CASSLARDTYEAFF.

This clonotype was seen many times. The J gene is TRBJ2-5, the V gene TRBV20-1, with 13 nucleotides matching TRBD2. The J segment lost 4 bases and the V segment lost 6 bases, leaving 8 bases of the junction unmatched. This CDR3 contains 15 residues. Germline CDR1 DFQATT, CDR2 SNEGSKA (reference sequence). DNA of the CDR3: TGCAGTGCCGCAACTAGCGGGAGGGCCATAGAGACCCAGTACTTC. This codes for CSAATSGRAIETQYF.

The chain links TRBV29-1 to TRBJ2-5; D unresolved. This CDR3 has 10 amino acids. V lost 7 bases to trimming and J lost 4 bases, with 7 bases between them. Germline lookup yields CDR1 SQVTM and CDR2 ANQGSEA. The CDR3 here is CSGIGETQYF. The CDR3 DNA reads as TGCAGCGGGATAGGAGAGACCCAGTACTTC. The full variable domain, its missing parts supplied by reference TRBV29-1 and TRBJ2-5, is SAVISQKPSRDICQRGTSLTIQCQVDSQVTMMFWYRQQPGQSLTLIATANQGSEATYESGFVIDKFPISRPNLTFSTLTVSNMSPEDSSIYLCSGIGETQYFGPGTRLLVL.

The sample holds many counts of this clonotype. The V gene is TRBV6-1, the J gene TRBJ2-1, with 10 bases identical to TRBD2. The CDR3 consists of 14 residues. V shed 6 bases and J 9 bases; nucleotides not matched to a gene: 8. Germline V gives CDR1 MNHNS, CDR2 SASEGT. This chain's CDR3 is CASSPSGRGGEQFF. CDR3 nucleotide sequence: TGTGCCAGCAGCCCCAGCGGGAGGGGTGGTGAGCAGTTCTTC.

This clonotype occurred a few times. The chain is built from TRBV28 and TRBJ2-7, with 8 bases matching TRBD1. CDR3 length: 15 amino acids. CDR1 and CDR2 from the germline V gene are MDHEN and SYDVKM. Trimming at V came to 6 bases and at J to 1 base, leaving 8 bases not matched to a gene. The CDR3 loop reads CASRPGGTLSYEQYF. The CDR3 nucleotides read TGTGCCAGCAGACCAGGGGGCACTTTATCCTACGAGCAGTACTTC.

The V gene is TRBV20-1, the J gene TRBJ1-1; TRBD1 might be the D (6 bases). V was pared by 4 bases and J by 0 bases, with 12 bases between. The CDR3 length is 14 residues. The germline gives CDR1 DFQATT, CDR2 SNEGSKA (reference sequence). CDR3 nucleotide sequence: TGCAGTGCTACGAGACAGGTCCTGAACACTGAAGCTTTCTTT. As protein: CSATRQVLNTEAFF.

This rearrangement joins TRBV6-5 to TRBJ1-1; 7 nucleotides align to TRBD1. Germline trimming cut 2 bases from V and 7 bases from J; bases unmatched to any gene: 13. Per the germline V gene, CDR1 is MNHEY and CDR2 is SVGAGI. CDR3 length: 16 amino acids. The CDR3 loop reads CASSYRLAGGLVEAFF. DNA for the CDR3: TGTGCCAGCAGTTACAGGCTCGCAGGGGGTCTTGTTGAAGCTTTCTTT.

The chain links TRBV5-1 to TRBJ2-7; 10 nucleotides agree with TRBD1. The CDR3 length is 14 residues. Trimming removed 3 bases from V and 6 bases from J; junction bases left unmatched: 6. Germline CDR1 and CDR2: SGHRS and YFSETQ. The chain's CDR3 is CASSSSGQGSEQYF. The CDR3 DNA is TGCGCCAGCAGCTCCTCGGGACAGGGGAGCGAGCAGTACTTC.

This clonotype was seen more than once but under ten times. The rearrangement joins TRBV20-1 to TRBJ1-3; D remains unclear. The V and J ends lost 4 bases and 0 bases respectively, with 13 bases between them. Per the germline V gene, CDR1 is DFQATT and CDR2 is SNEGSKA (reference sequence). The CDR3 sequence is 15 residues long. The CDR3 protein is CSATSVTSSGNTIYF. The CDR3 nucleotides read TGCAGTGCTACGTCCGTAACGAGCTCTGGAAACACCATATATTTT.

There are many counts of this clonotype. V is TRBV20-1 and J is TRBJ2-1; 7 positions match TRBD2. Germline CDR1 reads DFQATT; CDR2 reads SNEGSKA (reference sequence). CDR3 length: 14 residues. The V gene end was trimmed by 5 bases and the J gene end by 0 bases; junction bases not matched to a gene: 4. The CDR3: CSALADSSYNEQFF. CDR3 bases: TGCAGTGCTCTAGCGGATAGCTCCTACAATGAGCAGTTCTTC.

The chain carries TRBV7-2 and TRBJ2-5; no definite D call. The length of the CDR3 is 15 residues. V lost 2 bases to trimming and J lost 3 bases, with 13 bases between them. CDR1 and CDR2 from the germline V gene are SGHTA and FQGNSA. This CDR3 reads CASSLWASLEETQYF. CDR3 nucleotides: TGTGCCAGCAGCTTATGGGCCAGTTTGGAAGAGACCCAGTACTTC.

This clonotype was seen a few times. DNA of the CDR3: TGTGCCAGCAGTCCCGGGACAGGGGGCACTCAGCCCCAGCATTTT. It translates to CASSPGTGGTQPQHF. The gene calls are TRBV12-3 or TRBV12-4 and TRBJ1-5; the match to TRBD1 covers 12 bases. The V gene end was trimmed by 5 bases and the J gene end by 6 bases; junction bases not matched to a gene: 5. The CDR3 spans 15 residues.